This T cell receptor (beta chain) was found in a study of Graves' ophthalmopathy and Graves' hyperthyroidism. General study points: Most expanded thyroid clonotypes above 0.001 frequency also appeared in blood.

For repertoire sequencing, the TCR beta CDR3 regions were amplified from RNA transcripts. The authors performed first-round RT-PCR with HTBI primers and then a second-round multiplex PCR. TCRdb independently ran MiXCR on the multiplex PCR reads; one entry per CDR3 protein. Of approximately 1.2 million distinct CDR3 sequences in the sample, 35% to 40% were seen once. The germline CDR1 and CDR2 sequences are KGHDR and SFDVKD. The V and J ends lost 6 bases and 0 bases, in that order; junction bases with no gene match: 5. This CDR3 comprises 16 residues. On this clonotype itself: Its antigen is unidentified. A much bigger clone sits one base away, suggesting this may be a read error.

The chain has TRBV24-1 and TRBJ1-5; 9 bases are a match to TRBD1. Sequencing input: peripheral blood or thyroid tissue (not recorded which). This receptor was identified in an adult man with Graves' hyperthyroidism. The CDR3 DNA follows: TGTGCCACCAGTTCCCGACAGGGGGGTAGCAATCAGCCCCAGCATTTT. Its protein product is CATSSRQGGSNQPQHF.